This T cell receptor beta chain came from a study of cytomegalovirus exposure and HLA in healthy donors. Overall study results and limits: Specificity of a few CMV-associated chains for CMV antigens was verified in vitro.

Regarding this clone: Its antigen is currently unknown.

V lost 3 bases to trimming and J lost 2 bases; unmatched junction nucleotides: 7. The CDR3 runs 15 residues. Germline values: CDR1 SGHNT, CDR2 YYREEE (reference sequence). Generated by immunoSEQ multiplex PCR, the TCRdb table keeps only in-frame clones and is missing some. Here the sample spans roughly 200,000 clones, about four fifths being singletons. Source material: PBMCs. This sequence originates from a woman between 18 and 30 years old in good health and CMV-seropositive. The J gene is TRBJ1-2, the V gene TRBV5-4, with 7 bases lining up with TRBD1. Here the CDR3 DNA reads TGTGCCAGCAGCTCACAGGGGCCCCTAAACTATGGCTACACCTTC. This encodes CASSSQGPLNYGYTF.